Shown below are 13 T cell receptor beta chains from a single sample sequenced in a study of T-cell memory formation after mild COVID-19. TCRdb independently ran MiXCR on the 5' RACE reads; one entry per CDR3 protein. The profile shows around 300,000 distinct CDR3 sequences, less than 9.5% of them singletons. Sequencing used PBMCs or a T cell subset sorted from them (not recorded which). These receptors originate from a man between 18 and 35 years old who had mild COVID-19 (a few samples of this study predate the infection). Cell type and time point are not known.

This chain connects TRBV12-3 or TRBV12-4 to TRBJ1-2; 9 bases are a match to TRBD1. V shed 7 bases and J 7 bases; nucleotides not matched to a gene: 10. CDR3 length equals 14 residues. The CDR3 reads CASTQQGARSGYTF. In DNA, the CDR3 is TGTGCCAGCACCCAACAGGGGGCGAGGAGTGGCTACACCTTC.

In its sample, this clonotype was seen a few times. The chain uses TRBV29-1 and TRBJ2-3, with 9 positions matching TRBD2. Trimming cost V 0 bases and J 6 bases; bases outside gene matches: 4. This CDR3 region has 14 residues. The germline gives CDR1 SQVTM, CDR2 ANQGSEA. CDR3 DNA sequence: TGCAGCGTTGAAGATTGGGCGGGGGGGGATACGCAGTATTTT. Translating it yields CSVEDWAGGDTQYF.

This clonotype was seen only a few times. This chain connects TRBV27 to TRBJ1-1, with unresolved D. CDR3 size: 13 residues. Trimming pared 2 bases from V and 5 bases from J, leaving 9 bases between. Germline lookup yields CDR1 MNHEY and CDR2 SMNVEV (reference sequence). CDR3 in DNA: TGTGCCAGCAGTTTACAACCGGGGACTGAAGCTTTCTTT. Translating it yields CASSLQPGTEAFF.

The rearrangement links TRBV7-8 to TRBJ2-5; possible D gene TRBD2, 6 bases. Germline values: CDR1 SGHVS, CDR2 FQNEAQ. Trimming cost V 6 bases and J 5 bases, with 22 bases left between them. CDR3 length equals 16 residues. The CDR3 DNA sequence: TGTGCCAGCAGATCGTTTGGGCGGGGTCGAGAGGAGACCCAGTACTTC. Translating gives CASRSFGRGREETQYF.

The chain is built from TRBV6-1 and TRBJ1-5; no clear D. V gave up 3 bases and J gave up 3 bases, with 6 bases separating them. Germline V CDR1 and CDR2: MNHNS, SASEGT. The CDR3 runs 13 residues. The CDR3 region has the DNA TGTGCCAGCAGTGAGCAGGTCAATCAGCCCCAGCATTTT. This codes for CASSEQVNQPQHF.

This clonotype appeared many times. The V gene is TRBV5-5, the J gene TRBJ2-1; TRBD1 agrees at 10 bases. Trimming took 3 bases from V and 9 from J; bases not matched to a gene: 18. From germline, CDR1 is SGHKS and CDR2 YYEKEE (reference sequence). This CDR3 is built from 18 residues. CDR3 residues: CASSSFRDRGPMRSEQFF. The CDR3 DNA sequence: TGTGCCAGCAGCTCCTTCCGGGACAGGGGCCCCATGCGTAGTGAGCAGTTCTTC.

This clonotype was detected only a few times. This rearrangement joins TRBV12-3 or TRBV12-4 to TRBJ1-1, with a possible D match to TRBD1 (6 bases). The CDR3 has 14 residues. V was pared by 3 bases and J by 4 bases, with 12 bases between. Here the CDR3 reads CASSFAGVGTEAFF. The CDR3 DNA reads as TGTGCCAGCAGTTTCGCAGGGGTAGGCACTGAAGCTTTCTTT.

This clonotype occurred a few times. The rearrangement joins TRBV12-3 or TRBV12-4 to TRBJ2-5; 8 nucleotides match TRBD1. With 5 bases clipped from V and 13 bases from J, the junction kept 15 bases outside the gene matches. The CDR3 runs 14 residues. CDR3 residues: CASSNLGQGRPVYF. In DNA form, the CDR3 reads TGTGCCAGCAGTAACCTCGGACAGGGCAGGCCGGTGTACTTC.

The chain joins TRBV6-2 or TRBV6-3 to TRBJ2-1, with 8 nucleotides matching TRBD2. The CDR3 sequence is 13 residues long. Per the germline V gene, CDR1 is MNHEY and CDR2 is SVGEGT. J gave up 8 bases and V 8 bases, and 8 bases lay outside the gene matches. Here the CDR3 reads CASGGLVLDEQFF. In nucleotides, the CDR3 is TGTGCCAGCGGGGGACTAGTACTGGATGAGCAGTTCTTC.

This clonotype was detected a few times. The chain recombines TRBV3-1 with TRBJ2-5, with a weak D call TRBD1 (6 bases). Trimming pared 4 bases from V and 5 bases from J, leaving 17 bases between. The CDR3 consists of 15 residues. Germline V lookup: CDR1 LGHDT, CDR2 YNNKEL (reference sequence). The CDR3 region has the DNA TGTGCCAGCAGCCTACGACAGGCTGCCGGGGAGACCCAGTACTTC. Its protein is CASSLRQAAGETQYF.

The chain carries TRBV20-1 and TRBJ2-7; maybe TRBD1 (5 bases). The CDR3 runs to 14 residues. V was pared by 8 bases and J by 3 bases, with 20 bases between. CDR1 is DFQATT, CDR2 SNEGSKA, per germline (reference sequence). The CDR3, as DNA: TGCAGTACACAGGCTAGGACCAATCTCTACGAGCAGTACGTC. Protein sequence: CSTQARTNLYEQYV.

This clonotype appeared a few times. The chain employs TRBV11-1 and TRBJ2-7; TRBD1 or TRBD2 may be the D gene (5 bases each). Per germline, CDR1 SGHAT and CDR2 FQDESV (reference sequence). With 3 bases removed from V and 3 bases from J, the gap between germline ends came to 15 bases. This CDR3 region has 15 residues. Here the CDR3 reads CASSFSIGTRYEQYV. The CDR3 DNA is TGTGCCAGCAGCTTTTCCATAGGGACCCGCTACGAGCAGTACGTC.

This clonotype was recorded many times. The CDR3 spells CASSLEGQHADTQYF. DNA of the CDR3: TGCGCCAGCAGCTTGGAGGGACAACACGCAGATACGCAGTATTTT. This sequence joins TRBV5-1 and TRBJ2-3; TRBD1 is a possible D gene (6 bases). The CDR3 runs 15 residues. CDR1 SGHRS and CDR2 YFSETQ come from the germline V gene. V was pared by 0 bases and J by 4 bases, with 12 bases between.